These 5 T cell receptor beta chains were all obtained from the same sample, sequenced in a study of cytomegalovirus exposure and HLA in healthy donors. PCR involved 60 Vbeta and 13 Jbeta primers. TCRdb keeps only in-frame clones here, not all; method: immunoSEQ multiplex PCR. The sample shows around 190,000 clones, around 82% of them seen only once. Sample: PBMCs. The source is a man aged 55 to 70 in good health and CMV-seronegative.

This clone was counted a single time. CDR3 in amino acids: CASRTGTEGYGYTF. The CDR3 region has the DNA TGTGCCAGTAGAACCGGTACAGAGGGCTATGGCTACACCTTC. The J gene is TRBJ1-2, the V gene TRBV19; D is unclear. Trimming pared 6 bases from V and 4 bases from J, leaving 15 bases between. The CDR3 is 14 residues long. The germline gives CDR1 LNHDA, CDR2 SQIVND (reference sequence).

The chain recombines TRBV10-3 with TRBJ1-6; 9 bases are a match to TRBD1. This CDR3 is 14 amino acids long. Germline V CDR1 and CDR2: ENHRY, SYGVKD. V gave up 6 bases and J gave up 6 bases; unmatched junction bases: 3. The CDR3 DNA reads TGTGCCATCAGCCCGGGACAGGGTAATTCACCCCTCCACTTT. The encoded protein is CAISPGQGNSPLHF.

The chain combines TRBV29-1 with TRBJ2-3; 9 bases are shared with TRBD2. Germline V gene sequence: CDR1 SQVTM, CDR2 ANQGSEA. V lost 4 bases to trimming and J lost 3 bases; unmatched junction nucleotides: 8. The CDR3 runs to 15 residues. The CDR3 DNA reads TGCAGCGTTGGTCTCGCGGGGGGGTGGACAGATACGCAGTATTTT. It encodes CSVGLAGGWTDTQYF.

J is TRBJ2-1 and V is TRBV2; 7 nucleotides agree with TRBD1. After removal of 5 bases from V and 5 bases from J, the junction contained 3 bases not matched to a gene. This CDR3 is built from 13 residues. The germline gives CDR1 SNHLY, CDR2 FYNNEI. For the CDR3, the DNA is TGTGCCAGCAGTCCGGGACAGAACAATGAGCAGTTCTTC. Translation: CASSPGQNNEQFF.

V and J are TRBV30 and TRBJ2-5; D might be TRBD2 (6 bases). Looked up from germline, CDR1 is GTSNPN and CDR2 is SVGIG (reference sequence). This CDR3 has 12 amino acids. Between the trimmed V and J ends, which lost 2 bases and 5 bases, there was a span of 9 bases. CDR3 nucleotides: TGTGCCTGGAGTAGCGGAGGGGAGACCCAGTACTTC. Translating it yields CAWSSGGETQYF.